The 31 T cell receptor beta chains presented below share a single source sample, sequenced in a study of post-analysis software for immune sequencing data (dated by TCRdb to the mid-2010s). The investigation overall reported the following: Roughly 5 TRBV segments, including TRBV5-6, TRBV5-1 and TRBV20-1, were significantly more frequent in patients than controls.

To prepare the library, PCR was applied. The sequencer listed for this sample is Illumina HiSeq 2500. Unique molecular identifiers were incorporated into TCR beta cDNA libraries to reduce PCR and sequencing biases. The raw public data were reprocessed by TCRdb itself: fastp quality trimming at Q25, MiXCR clonotype calling, in-frame beta chains only. All rows with the same CDR3 protein become a single entry with the most common DNA and genes. A total of under 650,000 distinct CDR3 sequences appear in this sample, roughly 47% of them only once. Of the sample, around 1.7% falls within the top ten clones. The antigens for these receptors are not known. Sequenced sample: blood. All receptors come from a girl aged 10-17 years with multiple sclerosis.

This clonotype was seen more than once but under ten times. CDR3: CASSKVKGRGLQETQYF. CDR3 nucleotide sequence: TGTGCCAGCAGCAAAGTAAAGGGCAGGGGGCTCCAAGAGACCCAGTACTTC. This chain uses TRBV21-1 with TRBJ2-5; the table's D call of TRBD1 was not tested on the DNA. TRBV21-1 is a pseudogene. This CDR3 is built from 17 residues.

This chain uses TRBV5-5 with TRBJ1-2; D remains unclear. The CDR3 runs to 14 residues. CDR1 SGHKS and CDR2 YYEKEE come from the germline V gene (reference sequence). Trimming removed 1 base from V and 8 bases from J, with 15 bases in between. The CDR3 DNA reads TGTGCCAGCAGCTTGAGAGGCCCTGGCGGCGGCTACACCTTC. Amino acids: CASSLRGPGGGYTF.

The V call is TRBV7-2, the J call TRBJ2-3; 7 bases are shared with TRBD2. Germline CDR1 SGHTA, CDR2 FQGNSA. This CDR3 has 15 residues. Trimming cost V 8 bases and J 6 bases; bases outside gene matches: 14. The CDR3 reads CASGPYRGGGDTQYF. CDR3 DNA sequence: TGTGCCAGCGGACCCTACCGCGGGGGAGGGGATACGCAGTATTTT.

The CDR3 region is CASSLGLQDRAGANVLTF. The CDR3 region has the DNA TGTGCCAGCAGCTTAGGTCTCCAGGACAGGGCTGGGGCCAACGTCCTGACTTTC. V and J are TRBV7-9 and TRBJ2-6; 8 bases are a match to TRBD1. Unmatched junction bases numbered 7, after V lost 1 base and J lost 2 bases. In germline, CDR1 is SEHNR, CDR2 FQNEAQ (reference sequence). The CDR3 is 18 residues long.

V is TRBV7-9 and J is TRBJ2-3; D remains ambiguous. Trimming shortened V by 8 bases and J by 6 bases, and 9 bases separated the two germline ends. Per germline, CDR1 SEHNR and CDR2 FQNEAQ (reference sequence). The CDR3 covers 11 residues. This CDR3 is CASETADTQYF. DNA for the CDR3: TGTGCCAGCGAGACGGCGGATACGCAGTATTTT.

The chain links TRBV10-3 to TRBJ2-7; D is unresolved. Looked up from germline, CDR1 is ENHRY and CDR2 is SYGVKD. V was trimmed by 6 bases and J by 0 bases, leaving 6 bases between them. This CDR3 contains 12 residues. CDR3 residues: CAIRDPSYEQYF. The CDR3 bases are TGTGCCATCAGGGATCCCTCCTACGAGCAGTACTTC.

The J gene is TRBJ1-2, the V gene TRBV5-1, with a tentative D call TRBD1 (6 bases). Germline V gene sequence: CDR1 SGHRS, CDR2 YFSETQ. V was clipped by 3 bases and J by 4 bases, with 16 bases between them. The CDR3 runs 15 residues. The CDR3 reads CASSSGQPRGYGYTF. In DNA, the CDR3 is TGCGCCAGCAGCTCCGGACAGCCCCGGGGCTATGGCTACACCTTC.

The gene calls are TRBV29-1 and TRBJ1-4; TRBD1 aligns across 7 bases. Germline trimming cut 4 bases from V and 0 bases from J; bases unmatched to any gene: 2. The CDR3 has 14 residues. In germline, CDR1 is SQVTM, CDR2 ANQGSEA. The CDR3 nucleotides read TGCAGCGTTGGGGACAGCTCAACTAATGAAAAACTGTTTTTT. Translated, it gives CSVGDSSTNEKLFF.

This clonotype showed up just once. One end of the junction does not line up with germline, which may come from a read error. The chain has TRBV28 and TRBJ2-5, with 8 bases identical to TRBD2. This CDR3 has 16 residues. Germline V gives CDR1 MDHEN, CDR2 SYDVKM. This CDR3 is CANSLRGAGVGETQYF. The CDR3 DNA reads as TGTGCCAACAGTCTCCGGGGAGCGGGGGTAGGAGAGACCCAGTACTTC.

The chain combines TRBV12-3 or TRBV12-4 with TRBJ2-2, with a weak D call TRBD2 (5 bases). The CDR3 contains 16 residues. The V end was cut by 5 bases, the J end by 6 bases, with 19 bases between. Here the CDR3 reads CASSSSRTVEAGELFF. CDR3 bases: TGTGCCAGCAGTAGTTCGCGGACCGTGGAGGCCGGGGAGCTGTTTTTT.

The chain joins TRBV12-3 or TRBV12-4 to TRBJ2-1; possibly TRBD1 or TRBD2 for D (5 bases each). This CDR3 comprises 15 residues. The V gene lost 3 bases and the J gene lost 5 bases, with 14 bases spanning the gap. CDR3 region: CASSFERGGNNEQFF. The CDR3 DNA reads as TGTGCCAGCAGTTTTGAGAGGGGTGGAAACAATGAGCAGTTCTTC.

This chain uses TRBV5-1 with TRBJ2-3; the D call may be TRBD1 or TRBD2 (5 bases each). The CDR3 length is 15 residues. Germline V gene lookup returns CDR1 SGHRS and CDR2 YFSETQ. The V and J ends lost 4 bases and 4 bases respectively, with 16 bases between them. The CDR3 coding sequence is TGCGCCAGCAGCACCCAGGGCCGGGACCCAGATACGCAGTATTTT. Translating it yields CASSTQGRDPDTQYF.

The gene calls are TRBV11-3 and TRBJ2-1, with 10 bases that match TRBD2. The CDR3 length is 17 residues. Trimming at V came to 5 bases and at J to 1 base, leaving 8 bases not matched to a gene. The germline V gene encodes CDR1 SGHNT and CDR2 YENEEA. CDR3 residues: CASSPVAGGGSYNEQFF. The CDR3, as DNA: TGTGCCAGCAGCCCCGTAGCGGGAGGTGGGTCCTACAATGAGCAGTTCTTC.

The chain has TRBV27 and TRBJ2-6, with D maybe TRBD1 (7 bases). Trimming took 3 bases from V and 2 from J, leaving 11 bases between them. The germline V gene has CDR1 MNHEY and CDR2 SMNVEV (reference sequence). The CDR3 sequence is 16 residues long. The CDR3 is CASSLARGAGANVLTF. The CDR3 DNA is TGTGCCAGCAGTTTGGCCAGGGGGGCTGGGGCCAACGTCCTGACTTTC.

With respect to this clonotype: At one end the junction does not follow the germline gene, possibly because of a read error. The chain links TRBV7-6 to TRBJ2-5; TRBD2 matches at 8 bases. This CDR3 is 16 amino acids long. Germline CDR1 and CDR2: SGHVS and FNYEAQ. The chain's CDR3 is CTSSPSLNGGEETQYF. The CDR3 nucleotides read TGTACCAGCAGCCCATCCCTTAACGGGGGGGAAGAGACCCAGTACTTC.

The chain uses TRBV12-3 or TRBV12-4 and TRBJ2-7, with D tentatively TRBD1 (5 bases). V gave up 3 bases and J gave up 7 bases, with 13 bases separating them. The CDR3 sequence is 13 residues long. Here the CDR3 DNA reads TGTGCCAGCAGTTTTCGGACAATCGTGGAGCAGTACTTC. Residues: CASSFRTIVEQYF.

This clonotype was seen more than once but under ten times. V is TRBV29-1 and J is TRBJ1-2, with D possibly matching TRBD1 (6 bases). This CDR3 is 13 amino acids long. In germline, CDR1 is SQVTM, CDR2 ANQGSEA. Trimming left V 7 bases short and J 4 bases short, with 16 bases between. CDR3 in DNA: TGCAGCGCATCGGCAGGGGATAGCTATGGCTACACCTTC. The encoded protein is CSASAGDSYGYTF.

The chain carries TRBV12-3 or TRBV12-4 and TRBJ2-7; the match to TRBD2 covers 10 bases. V lost 7 bases and J lost 2; bases outside the gene matches: 14. The CDR3 is 17 residues long. In DNA, the CDR3 is TGTGCCAGCAACTCTGGGGGGGGCCTAGCGGGAGCCTACGAGCAGTACTTC. The encoded protein is CASNSGGGLAGAYEQYF.

This clonotype was detected once. CDR3 sequence reads: CASSPPIGGRVNYEQYF. The CDR3 DNA follows: TGTGCCAGCAGTCCCCCGATAGGGGGGAGGGTAAACTACGAGCAGTACTTC. The rearrangement links TRBV28 to TRBJ2-7, with D maybe TRBD2 (7 bases). CDR3 length: 17 residues. The ends were cut back, 5 bases at V and 3 bases at J, with 23 bases in the middle. Germline V CDR1 and CDR2: MDHEN, SYDVKM.

The V call is TRBV20-1, the J call TRBJ2-5; 15 positions match TRBD2. V was clipped by 4 bases and J by 4 bases; unmatched bases: 7. Germline loops: CDR1 DFQATT, CDR2 SNEGSKA (reference sequence). CDR3 size: 16 residues. CDR3 amino acids: CSATGWTSGRAETQYF. The CDR3 DNA reads TGCAGTGCTACGGGTTGGACTAGCGGGAGGGCAGAGACCCAGTACTTC.

The chain carries TRBV5-1 and TRBJ2-1; D remains unclear. Germline CDR1 reads SGHRS; CDR2 reads YFSETQ. Trimming pared 5 bases from V and 2 bases from J, leaving 8 bases between. This CDR3 contains 13 residues. CDR3 protein: CASRGATYNEQFF. For the CDR3, the DNA is TGCGCCAGCAGAGGCGCAACCTACAATGAGCAGTTCTTC. The full variable domain, completed using reference TRBV5-1 and TRBJ2-1, is KAGVTQTPRYLIKTRGQQVTLSCSPISGHRSVSWYQQTPGQGLQFLFEYFSETQRNKGNFPGRFSGRQFSNSRSEMNVSTLELGDSALYLCASRGATYNEQFFGPGTRLTVL.

Only a few counts were recorded for this clonotype. The chain carries TRBV12-3 or TRBV12-4 and TRBJ2-4, with 11 bases aligning to TRBD2. The J call may be mistaken, given a closer DNA end match to TRBJ2-7. This CDR3 is built from 16 residues. CDR3 residues: CASRTGLAALGDEQYF. The DNA of the CDR3 is TGTGCCAGCAGAACGGGACTAGCGGCCCTAGGAGACGAGCAGTACTTC.

CDR3 in DNA: TGCGCCAGCAGCTTGGCCGATACAGGGGTCGATGGCTACACCTTC. The encoded protein is CASSLADTGVDGYTF. This sequence joins TRBV5-1 and TRBJ1-2, with 7 bases fitting TRBD1. The V gene's germline CDR1 is SGHRS and CDR2 YFSETQ. The junction had 8 bases not matched to a gene; V was cut back by 0 bases and J by 6 bases. This CDR3 region has 15 residues. Using reference TRBV5-1 and TRBJ1-2 for the parts outside the CDR3, the full variable domain is KAGVTQTPRYLIKTRGQQVTLSCSPISGHRSVSWYQQTPGQGLQFLFEYFSETQRNKGNFPGRFSGRQFSNSRSEMNVSTLELGDSALYLCASSLADTGVDGYTFGSGTRLTVV.

This clonotype was seen more than once but under ten times. The CDR3: CASRTGTGSDEQFF. DNA of the CDR3: TGTGCCAGCAGGACCGGGACAGGGTCCGATGAGCAGTTCTTC. The gene calls are TRBV6-5 and TRBJ2-1; 9 bases align to TRBD1. CDR1 and CDR2 (germline): MNHEY, SVGAGI. V lost 6 bases, J lost 8 bases, and 8 bases stayed unmatched. CDR3 length: 14 amino acids.

This clonotype came up a few times. The rearrangement uses TRBV9 and TRBJ2-7, with 8 bases fitting TRBD1. CDR3 size: 15 residues. Germline CDR1 reads SGDLS; CDR2 reads YYNGEE. J lost 7 bases, V lost 0 bases, and 9 bases had no gene match. The CDR3 DNA reads TGTGCCAGCAGCGTAGGGGGCAGGGGGCGGTTGGAGCAGTACTTC. Translated: CASSVGGRGRLEQYF.

This chain connects TRBV18 to TRBJ2-1; possibly TRBD1 or TRBD2 for D (7 bases each). Germline-derived CDR1 and CDR2 are KGHSH and LQKENI. This CDR3 region has 17 residues. The germline V and J ends were trimmed by 6 bases and 7 bases, with 25 bases remaining between them. The CDR3: CASSPTGRRLAGNEQFF. The CDR3, as DNA: TGTGCCAGCTCCCCGACAGGGAGAAGACTAGCTGGTAATGAGCAGTTCTTC.

This clonotype was found many times. A junction end diverges from the germline sequence, so it may reflect a read error. V and J are TRBV12-3 or TRBV12-4 and TRBJ1-2; D is perhaps TRBD1 (5 bases). This CDR3 is built from 13 residues. The CDR3 nucleotides are TGTGCCAGCAGCTTAGATGGGGGTTATGGCTACACCTTC. This encodes CASSLDGGYGYTF.

V gene TRBV13 combines with J gene TRBJ2-1, with D maybe TRBD2 (6 bases). V gave up 4 bases and J gave up 3 bases, with 22 bases separating them. This CDR3 has 18 residues. The germline V gene encodes CDR1 PRHDT and CDR2 FYEKMQ (reference sequence). CDR3 nucleotides: TGTGCCAGCAGCTCAACCCAAACCCAACTAGCCCTCTACAATGAGCAGTTCTTC. Translating gives CASSSTQTQLALYNEQFF.

This clonotype was counted a few times. This chain links TRBV20-1 with TRBJ2-7; 11 bases fit TRBD2. This CDR3 contains 15 residues. Losses at the gene ends were 7 bases for V and 3 bases for J; bases not matched to a gene: 11. Germline V lookup: CDR1 DFQATT, CDR2 SNEGSKA (reference sequence). The CDR3 DNA follows: TGCAGTGGCTCGGCGGCTAGCGGGGGGAGCTACGAGCAGTACTTC. Protein product: CSGSAASGGSYEQYF.

With regard to this clonotype: The junction and the germline gene differ at one end; a read error may be behind it. V gene TRBV11-1 combines with J gene TRBJ1-2, with TRBD1 identical over 7 bases. This CDR3 spans 15 amino acids. In germline, CDR1 is SGHAT, CDR2 FQDESV (reference sequence). CDR3 nucleotides: TGTACCAGCAGCTTAGCTCCAGGACAGGAACAAGTCTACACCTTC. Translating it yields CTSSLAPGQEQVYTF.

This chain connects TRBV12-3 or TRBV12-4 to TRBJ2-1; 7 bases match TRBD1. The J segment lost 9 bases and the V segment lost 5 bases, leaving 4 bases of the junction unmatched. This CDR3 spans 12 amino acids. As DNA, the CDR3 is TGTGCCAGCAGTGATACAGGGGCTGAGCAGTTCTTC. This codes for CASSDTGAEQFF.